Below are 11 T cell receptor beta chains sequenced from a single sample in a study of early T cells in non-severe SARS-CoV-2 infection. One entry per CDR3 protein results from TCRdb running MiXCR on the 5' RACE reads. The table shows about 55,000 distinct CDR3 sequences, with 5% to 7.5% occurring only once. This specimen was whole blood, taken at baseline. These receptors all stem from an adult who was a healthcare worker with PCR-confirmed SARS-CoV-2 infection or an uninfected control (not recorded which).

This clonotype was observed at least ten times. In DNA form, the CDR3 reads TGCGCCAGCAGCCAAGAACCAGGGACAGGGGATGAAAAACTGTTTTTT. Translating gives CASSQEPGTGDEKLFF. The chain employs TRBV4-3 and TRBJ1-4; TRBD1 matches at 10 bases. Trimming took 0 bases from V and 6 from J; bases not matched to a gene: 4. The CDR3 has 16 residues. Germline CDR1 and CDR2: LGHNA and YSLEER.

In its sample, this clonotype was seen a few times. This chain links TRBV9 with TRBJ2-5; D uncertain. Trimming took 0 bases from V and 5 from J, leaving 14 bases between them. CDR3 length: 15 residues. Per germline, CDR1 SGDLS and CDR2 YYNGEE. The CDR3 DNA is TGTGCCAGCAGCGTAGGGCTCTTCCCGGAGGAGACCCAGTACTTC. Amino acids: CASSVGLFPEETQYF.

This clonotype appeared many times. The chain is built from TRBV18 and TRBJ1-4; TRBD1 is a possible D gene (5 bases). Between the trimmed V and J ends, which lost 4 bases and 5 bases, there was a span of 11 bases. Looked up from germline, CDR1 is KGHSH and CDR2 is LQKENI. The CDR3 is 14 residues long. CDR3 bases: TGTGCCAGCTCACGCAGGGTTGGAAATGAAAAACTGTTTTTT. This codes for CASSRRVGNEKLFF.

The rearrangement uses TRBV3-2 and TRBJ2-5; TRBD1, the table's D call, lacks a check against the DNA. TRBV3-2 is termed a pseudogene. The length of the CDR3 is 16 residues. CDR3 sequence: CASTLKERGDKVAQYF. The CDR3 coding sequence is TGTGCCAGCACCCTCAAAGAGCGGGGGGACAAAGTAGCCCAGTACTTC.

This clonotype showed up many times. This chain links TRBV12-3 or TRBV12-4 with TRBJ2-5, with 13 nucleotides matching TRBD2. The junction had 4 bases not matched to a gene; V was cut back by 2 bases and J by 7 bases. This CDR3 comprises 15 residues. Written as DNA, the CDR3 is TGTGCCAGCAGTTTAACTAGCGGGGGGGCCGGGACCCAGTACTTC. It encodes CASSLTSGGAGTQYF.

CDR3 nucleotides: TGCAGTGCAAGGAGGACTAGCGGGTGGGGCACAGATACGCAGTATTTT. Protein product: CSARRTSGWGTDTQYF. The rearrangement links TRBV20-1 to TRBJ2-3, with 11 bases fitting TRBD2. The length of the CDR3 is 16 residues. With 6 bases clipped from V and 1 base from J, the junction kept 9 bases outside the gene matches. Looked up from germline, CDR1 is DFQATT and CDR2 is SNEGSKA (reference sequence).

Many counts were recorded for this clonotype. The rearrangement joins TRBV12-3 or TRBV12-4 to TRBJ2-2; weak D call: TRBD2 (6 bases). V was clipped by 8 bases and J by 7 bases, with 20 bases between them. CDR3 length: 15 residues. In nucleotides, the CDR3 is TGTGCCAGCGGCTGGGTAGCGGTCGATAACGGGGAGCTGTTTTTT. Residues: CASGWVAVDNGELFF.

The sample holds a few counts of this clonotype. CDR3 amino acids: CASSLTGTYEQYF. The CDR3 nucleotides are TGTGCCAGCAGCTTAACTGGCACCTACGAGCAGTACTTC. The chain has TRBV13 and TRBJ2-7, with D uncertain. In germline, CDR1 is PRHDT, CDR2 FYEKMQ (reference sequence). Trimming cost V 2 bases and J 2 bases, with 7 bases left between them. The CDR3 has 13 amino acids.

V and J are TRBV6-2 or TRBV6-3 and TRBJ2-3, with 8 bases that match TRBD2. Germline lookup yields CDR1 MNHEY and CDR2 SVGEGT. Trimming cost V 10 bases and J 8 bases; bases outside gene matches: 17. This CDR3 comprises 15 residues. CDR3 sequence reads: CAISPIAGQKATQYF. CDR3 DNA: TGTGCCATCAGCCCCATAGCGGGGCAGAAGGCTACGCAGTATTTT.

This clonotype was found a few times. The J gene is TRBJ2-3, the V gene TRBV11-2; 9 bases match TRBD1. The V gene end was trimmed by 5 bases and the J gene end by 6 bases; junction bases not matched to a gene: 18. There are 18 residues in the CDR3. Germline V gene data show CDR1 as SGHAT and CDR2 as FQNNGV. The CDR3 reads CASSPLPPGTGWSDTQYF. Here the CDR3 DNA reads TGTGCCAGCAGCCCACTCCCCCCCGGGACAGGGTGGTCCGATACGCAGTATTTT.

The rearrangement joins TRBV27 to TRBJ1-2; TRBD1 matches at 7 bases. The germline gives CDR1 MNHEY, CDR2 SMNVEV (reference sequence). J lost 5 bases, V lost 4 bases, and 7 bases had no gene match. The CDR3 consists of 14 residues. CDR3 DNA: TGTGCCAGCAGTTCCGATCAGGGGGTGTATGGCTACACCTTC. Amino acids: CASSSDQGVYGYTF.